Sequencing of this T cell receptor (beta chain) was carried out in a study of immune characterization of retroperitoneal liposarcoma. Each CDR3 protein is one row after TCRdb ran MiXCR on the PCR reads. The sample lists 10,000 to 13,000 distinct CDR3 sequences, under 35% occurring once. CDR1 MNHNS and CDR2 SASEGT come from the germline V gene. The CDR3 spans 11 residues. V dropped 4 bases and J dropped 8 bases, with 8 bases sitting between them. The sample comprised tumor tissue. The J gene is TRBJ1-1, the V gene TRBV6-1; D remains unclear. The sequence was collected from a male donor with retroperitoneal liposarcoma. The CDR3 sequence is CASSVLGEAFF. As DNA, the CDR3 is TGTGCCAGCAGTGTCCTCGGGGAAGCTTTCTTT.